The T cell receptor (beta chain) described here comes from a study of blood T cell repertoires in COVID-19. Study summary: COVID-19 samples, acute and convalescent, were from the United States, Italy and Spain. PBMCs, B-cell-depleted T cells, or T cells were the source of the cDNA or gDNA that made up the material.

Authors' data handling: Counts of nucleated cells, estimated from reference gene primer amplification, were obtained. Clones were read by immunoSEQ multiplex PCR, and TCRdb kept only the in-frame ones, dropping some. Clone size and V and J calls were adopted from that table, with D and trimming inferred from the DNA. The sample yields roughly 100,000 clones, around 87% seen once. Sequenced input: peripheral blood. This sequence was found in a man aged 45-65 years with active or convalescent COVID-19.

CDR3 in DNA: TGTGCCAGCAGTTATTACAACTCCTACGAGCAGTACGTC. Translated, it gives CASSYYNSYEQYV. The chain recombines TRBV6-5 with TRBJ2-7; no reliable D call. Germline V CDR1 and CDR2: MNHEY, SVGAGI. The CDR3 runs 13 residues. V was trimmed by 3 bases and J by 0 bases, leaving 6 bases between them.